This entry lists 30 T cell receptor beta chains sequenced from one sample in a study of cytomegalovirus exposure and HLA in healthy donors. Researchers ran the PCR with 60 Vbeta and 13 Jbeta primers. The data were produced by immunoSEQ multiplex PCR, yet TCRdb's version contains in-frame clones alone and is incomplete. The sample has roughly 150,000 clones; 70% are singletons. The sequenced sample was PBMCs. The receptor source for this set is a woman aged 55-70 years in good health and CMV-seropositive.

The chain's CDR3 is CASSLGGLDQETQYF. In DNA form, the CDR3 reads TGTGCCAGCAGCTTAGGGGGACTAGACCAAGAGACCCAGTACTTC. The V and J genes are TRBV13 and TRBJ2-5; TRBD2 aligns across 8 bases. CDR3 length: 15 residues. Per germline, CDR1 PRHDT and CDR2 FYEKMQ (reference sequence). J gave up 0 bases and V 0 bases, and 0 bases lay outside the gene matches.

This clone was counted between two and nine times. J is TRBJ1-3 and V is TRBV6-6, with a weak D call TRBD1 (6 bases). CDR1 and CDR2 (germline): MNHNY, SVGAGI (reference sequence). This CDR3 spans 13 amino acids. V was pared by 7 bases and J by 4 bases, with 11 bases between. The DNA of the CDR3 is TGTGCCAGCACTCAGGGGTTAGGAAACACCATATATTTT. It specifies CASTQGLGNTIYF.

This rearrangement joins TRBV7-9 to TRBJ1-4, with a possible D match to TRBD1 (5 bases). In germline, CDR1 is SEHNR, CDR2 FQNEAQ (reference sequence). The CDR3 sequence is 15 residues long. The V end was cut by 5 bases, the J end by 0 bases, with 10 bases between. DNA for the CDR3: TGTGCCAGCAGCGTTAGACAGCCAACTAATGAAAAACTGTTTTTT. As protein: CASSVRQPTNEKLFF.

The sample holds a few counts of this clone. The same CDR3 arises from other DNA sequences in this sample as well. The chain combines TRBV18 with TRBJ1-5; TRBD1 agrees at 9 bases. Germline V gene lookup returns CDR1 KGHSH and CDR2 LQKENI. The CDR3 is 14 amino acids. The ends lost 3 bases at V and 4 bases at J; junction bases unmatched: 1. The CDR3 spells CASSPGTGNQPQHF. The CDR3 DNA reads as TGTGCCAGCTCACCTGGGACAGGGAATCAGCCCCAGCATTTT. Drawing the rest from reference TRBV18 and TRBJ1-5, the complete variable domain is NAGVMQNPRHLVRRRGQEARLRCSPMKGHSHVYWYRQLPEEGLKFMVYLQKENIIDESGMPKERFSAEFPKEGPSILRIQQVVRGDSAAYFCASSPGTGNQPQHFGDGTRLSIL.

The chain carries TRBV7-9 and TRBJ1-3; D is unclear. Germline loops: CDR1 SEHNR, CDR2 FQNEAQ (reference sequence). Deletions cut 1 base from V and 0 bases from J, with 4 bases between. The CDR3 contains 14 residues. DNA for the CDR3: TGTGCCAGCAGCTTAGAACTCTCTGGAAACACCATATATTTT. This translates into CASSLELSGNTIYF.

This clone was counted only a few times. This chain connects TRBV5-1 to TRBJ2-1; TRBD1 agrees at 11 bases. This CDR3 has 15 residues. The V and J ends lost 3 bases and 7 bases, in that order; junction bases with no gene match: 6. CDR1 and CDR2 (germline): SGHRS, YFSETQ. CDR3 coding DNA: TGCGCCAGCAGCTCGGGACAGGGGGGGGGTAATGAGCAGTTCTTC. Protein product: CASSSGQGGGNEQFF.

DNA of the CDR3: TGTGCCAGTAGTCCACAGGGGGCTAAGGAGACCCAGTACTTC. It translates to CASSPQGAKETQYF. This sequence joins TRBV19 and TRBJ2-5, with 9 positions matching TRBD1. This CDR3 spans 14 amino acids. With 5 bases clipped from V and 5 bases from J, the junction kept 6 bases outside the gene matches. CDR1 LNHDA and CDR2 SQIVND come from the germline V gene (reference sequence).

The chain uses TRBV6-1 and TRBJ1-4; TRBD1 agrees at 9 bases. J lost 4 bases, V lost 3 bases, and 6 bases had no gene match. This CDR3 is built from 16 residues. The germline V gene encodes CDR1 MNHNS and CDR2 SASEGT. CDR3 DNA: TGTGCCAGCAGTGAGGCTTGGGGACAGGGTAATGAAAAACTGTTTTTT. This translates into CASSEAWGQGNEKLFF.

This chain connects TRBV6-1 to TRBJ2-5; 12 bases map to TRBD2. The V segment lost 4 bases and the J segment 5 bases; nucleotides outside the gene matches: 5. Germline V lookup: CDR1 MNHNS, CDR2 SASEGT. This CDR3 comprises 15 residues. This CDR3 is CASSASTSGRETQYF. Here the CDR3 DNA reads TGTGCCAGCAGTGCGAGCACTAGCGGGAGGGAGACCCAGTACTTC.

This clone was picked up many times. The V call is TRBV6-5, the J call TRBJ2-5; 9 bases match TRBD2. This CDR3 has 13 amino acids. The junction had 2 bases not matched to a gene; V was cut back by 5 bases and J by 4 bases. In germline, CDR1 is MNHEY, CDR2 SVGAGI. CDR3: CASSGSGGETQYF. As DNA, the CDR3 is TGTGCCAGCAGTGGTAGCGGGGGAGAGACCCAGTACTTC.

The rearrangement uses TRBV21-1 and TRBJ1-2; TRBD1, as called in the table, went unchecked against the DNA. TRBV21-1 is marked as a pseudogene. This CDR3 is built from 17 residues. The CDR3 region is CASSKRRRTSLNYGYTF. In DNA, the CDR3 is TGTGCCAGCAGCAAACGACGGCGGACAAGCCTAAACTATGGCTACACCTTC.

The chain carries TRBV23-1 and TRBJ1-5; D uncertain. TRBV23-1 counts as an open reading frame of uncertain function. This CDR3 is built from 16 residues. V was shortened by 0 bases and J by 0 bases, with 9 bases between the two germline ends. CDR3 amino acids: CASSQSSGDSNQPQHF. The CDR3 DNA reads TGCGCCAGCAGTCAATCGTCCGGGGATAGCAATCAGCCCCAGCATTTT.

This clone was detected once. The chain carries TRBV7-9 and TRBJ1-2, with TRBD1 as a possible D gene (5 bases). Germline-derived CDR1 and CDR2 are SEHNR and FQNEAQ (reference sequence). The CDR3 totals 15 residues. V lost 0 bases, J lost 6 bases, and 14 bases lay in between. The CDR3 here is CASSLARGGKDGYTF. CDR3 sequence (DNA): TGTGCCAGCAGCTTAGCTCGGGGGGGTAAGGATGGCTACACCTTC.

This chain's CDR3 is CASSLDPGQPQHF. The CDR3 DNA sequence: TGCGCCAGCAGCTTGGACCCGGGTCAGCCCCAGCATTTT. The V gene is TRBV5-1, the J gene TRBJ1-5; D not resolved. Trimming removed 0 bases from V and 6 bases from J, with 7 bases in between. The CDR3 covers 13 residues. The germline V gene has CDR1 SGHRS and CDR2 YFSETQ.

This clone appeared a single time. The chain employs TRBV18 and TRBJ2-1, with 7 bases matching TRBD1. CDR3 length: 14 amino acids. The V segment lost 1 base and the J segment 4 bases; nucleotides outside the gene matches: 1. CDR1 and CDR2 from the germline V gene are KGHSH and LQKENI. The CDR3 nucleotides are TGTGCCAGCTCACCACAGGGACAGTACAATGAGCAGTTCTTC. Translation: CASSPQGQYNEQFF.

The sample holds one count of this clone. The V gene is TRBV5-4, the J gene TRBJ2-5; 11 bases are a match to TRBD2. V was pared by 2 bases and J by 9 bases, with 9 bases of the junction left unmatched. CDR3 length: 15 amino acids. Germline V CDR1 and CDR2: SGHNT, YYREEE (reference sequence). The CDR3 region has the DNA TGTGCCAGCAGCTTAAGGACTAGCGGGTCGGAGGCCCAGTACTTC. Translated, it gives CASSLRTSGSEAQYF.

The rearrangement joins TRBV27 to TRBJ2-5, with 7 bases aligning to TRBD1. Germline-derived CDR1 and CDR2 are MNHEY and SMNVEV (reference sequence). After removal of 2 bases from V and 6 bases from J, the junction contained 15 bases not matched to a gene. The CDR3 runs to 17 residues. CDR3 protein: CASSLDRAPGGYQTQYF. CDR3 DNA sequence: TGTGCCAGCAGTTTAGACAGGGCTCCTGGCGGGTATCAGACCCAGTACTTC.

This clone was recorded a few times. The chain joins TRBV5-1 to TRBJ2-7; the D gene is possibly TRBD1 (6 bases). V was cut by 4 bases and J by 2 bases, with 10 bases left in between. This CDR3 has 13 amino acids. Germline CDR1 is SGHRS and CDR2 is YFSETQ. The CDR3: CASSTQGTYEQYF. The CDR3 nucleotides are TGCGCCAGCAGCACACAGGGAACCTACGAGCAGTACTTC.

The CDR3 protein is CSVATATGELFF. CDR3 nucleotide sequence: TGCAGCGTCGCGACAGCCACCGGGGAGCTGTTTTTT. The chain combines TRBV29-1 with TRBJ2-2; the D gene is possibly TRBD1 (5 bases). Trimming cost V 6 bases and J 4 bases, with 9 bases left between them. The CDR3 has 12 residues. Germline CDR1 is SQVTM and CDR2 is ANQGSEA.

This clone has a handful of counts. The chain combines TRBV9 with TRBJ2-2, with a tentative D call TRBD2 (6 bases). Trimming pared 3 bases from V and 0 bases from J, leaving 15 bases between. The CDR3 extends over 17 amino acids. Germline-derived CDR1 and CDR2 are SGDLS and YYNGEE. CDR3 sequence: CASSAPSGGTNTGELFF. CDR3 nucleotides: TGTGCCAGCAGCGCCCCCAGTGGCGGGACGAACACCGGGGAGCTGTTTTTT.

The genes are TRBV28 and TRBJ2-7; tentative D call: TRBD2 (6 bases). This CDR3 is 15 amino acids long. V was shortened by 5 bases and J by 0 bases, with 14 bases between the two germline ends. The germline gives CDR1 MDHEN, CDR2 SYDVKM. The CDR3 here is CASSPPMGGSYEQYF. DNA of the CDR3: TGTGCCAGCAGTCCCCCCATGGGAGGCTCCTACGAGCAGTACTTC.

This CDR3 reads CAIIDQQGNYGYTF. CDR3 DNA: TGTGCCATCATAGATCAACAGGGAAACTATGGCTACACCTTC. The rearrangement links TRBV10-3 to TRBJ1-2, with TRBD1 as a possible D gene (6 bases). CDR3 length: 14 amino acids. Trimming cost V 7 bases and J 2 bases, with 14 bases left between them. Germline-derived CDR1 and CDR2 are ENHRY and SYGVKD.

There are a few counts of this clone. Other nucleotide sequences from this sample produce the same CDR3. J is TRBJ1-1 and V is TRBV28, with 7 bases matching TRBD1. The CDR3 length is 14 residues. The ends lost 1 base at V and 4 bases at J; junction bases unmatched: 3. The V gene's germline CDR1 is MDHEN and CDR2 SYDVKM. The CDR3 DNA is TGTGCCAGCAGTTTATCCCCAGGGGGCACTGAAGCTTTCTTT. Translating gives CASSLSPGGTEAFF. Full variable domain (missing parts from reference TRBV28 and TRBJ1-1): DVKVTQSSRYLVKRTGEKVFLECVQDMDHENMFWYRQDPGLGLRLIYFSYDVKMKEKGDIPEGYSVSREKKERFSLILESASTNQTSMYLCASSLSPGGTEAFFGQGTRLTVV.

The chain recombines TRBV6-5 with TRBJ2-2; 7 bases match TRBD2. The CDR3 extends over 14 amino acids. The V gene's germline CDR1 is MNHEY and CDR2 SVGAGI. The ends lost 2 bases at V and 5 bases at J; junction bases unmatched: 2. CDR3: CASSYQGGTGELFF. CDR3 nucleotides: TGTGCCAGCAGTTACCAGGGAGGGACCGGGGAGCTGTTTTTT.

DNA of the CDR3: TGTGCCAGCAGCGTCTCCGGGACAGGGTACGAGCAGTACTTC. Its protein is CASSVSGTGYEQYF. This chain connects TRBV7-9 to TRBJ2-7; 9 positions match TRBD1. CDR3 length equals 14 residues. Germline V gene lookup returns CDR1 SEHNR and CDR2 FQNEAQ (reference sequence). The J segment lost 4 bases and the V segment lost 5 bases, leaving 6 bases of the junction unmatched.

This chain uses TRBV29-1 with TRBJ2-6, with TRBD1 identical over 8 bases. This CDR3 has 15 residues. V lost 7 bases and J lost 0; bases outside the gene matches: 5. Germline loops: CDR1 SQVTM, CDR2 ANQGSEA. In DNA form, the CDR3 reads TGCAGCGCCGGGACAGGATCCTCTGGGGCCAACGTCCTGACTTTC. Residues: CSAGTGSSGANVLTF.

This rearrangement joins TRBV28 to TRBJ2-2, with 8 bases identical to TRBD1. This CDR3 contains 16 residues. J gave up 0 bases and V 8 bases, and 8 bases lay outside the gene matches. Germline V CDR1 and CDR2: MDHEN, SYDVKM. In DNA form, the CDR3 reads TGTGCCAGCCTTCCCTCGACAGGGGCGAACACCGGGGAGCTGTTTTTT. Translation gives CASLPSTGANTGELFF.

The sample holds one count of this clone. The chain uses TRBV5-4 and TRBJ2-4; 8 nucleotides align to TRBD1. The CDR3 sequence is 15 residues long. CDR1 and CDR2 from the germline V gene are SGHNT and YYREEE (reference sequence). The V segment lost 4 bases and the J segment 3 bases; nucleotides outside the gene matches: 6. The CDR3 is CASSPPGGDKNIQYF. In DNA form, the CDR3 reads TGTGCCAGCAGCCCTCCAGGGGGCGACAAAAACATTCAGTACTTC.

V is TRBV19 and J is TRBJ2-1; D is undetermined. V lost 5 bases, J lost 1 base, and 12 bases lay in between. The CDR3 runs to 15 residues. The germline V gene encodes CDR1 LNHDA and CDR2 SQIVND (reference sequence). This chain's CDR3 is CASSSVALSYNEQFF. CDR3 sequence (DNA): TGTGCCAGTAGTTCAGTAGCCCTATCCTACAATGAGCAGTTCTTC.

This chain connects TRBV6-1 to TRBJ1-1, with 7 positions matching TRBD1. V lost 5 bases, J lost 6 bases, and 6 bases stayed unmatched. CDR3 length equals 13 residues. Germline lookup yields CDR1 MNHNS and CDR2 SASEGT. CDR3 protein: CASSQTGVAEAFF. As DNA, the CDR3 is TGTGCCAGCAGTCAAACAGGGGTGGCTGAAGCTTTCTTT.